The 10 T cell receptor beta chains presented below share a single source sample, sequenced in a study of PD-1 blockade in mismatch repair-deficient tumors. Only in-frame clones appear in the TCRdb table, and some are missing; sequencing was by immunoSEQ multiplex PCR. The table has tens of thousands of clones, about 84% seen once. Sequences were derived from peripheral blood, sampled 12 weeks after starting pembrolizumab. The source of these receptors is an adult with mismatch repair-deficient cancer.

Only a few counts were recorded for this clone. This chain links TRBV25-1 with TRBJ1-4; TRBD1 might be the D (6 bases). Trimming cost V 3 bases and J 6 bases, with 17 bases left between them. The CDR3 has 16 residues. Germline-derived CDR1 and CDR2 are MGHDK and SYGVNS. CDR3 loop: CASSEGSGHLDEKLFF. Written as DNA, the CDR3 is TGTGCCAGCAGTGAGGGATCGGGACACTTGGATGAAAAACTGTTTTTT.

This clone was detected only a few times. The CDR3 spells CASSQDEESPNYGYTF. The CDR3 DNA is TGCGCCAGCAGCCAAGATGAAGAATCTCCTAACTATGGCTACACCTTC. This sequence joins TRBV5-1 and TRBJ1-2; unclear D gene. This CDR3 is 16 amino acids long. The V and J ends lost 4 bases and 0 bases respectively, with 16 bases between them. CDR1 and CDR2 (germline): SGHRS, YFSETQ.

The chain combines TRBV27 with TRBJ1-3, with D unresolved. CDR1 is MNHEY and CDR2 is SMNVEV in the germline V gene (reference sequence). CDR3 length: 14 residues. The germline V and J ends were trimmed by 10 bases and 3 bases, with 16 bases remaining between them. The CDR3: CATFPLSLGNTIYF. CDR3 bases: TGTGCCACATTCCCCCTTTCACTTGGAAACACCATATATTTT.

The chain carries TRBV19 and TRBJ2-1; D is unclear. The CDR3 has 17 residues. The germline V gene encodes CDR1 LNHDA and CDR2 SQIVND (reference sequence). V lost 5 bases to trimming and J lost 2 bases, with 19 bases between them. CDR3 sequence (DNA): TGTGCCAGTAGTCCACCCGCCACTTGGGCGACCTACAATGAGCAGTTCTTC. It yields the protein CASSPPATWATYNEQFF.

The chain joins TRBV11-3 to TRBJ1-5, with D possibly matching TRBD1 (5 bases). With 0 bases removed from V and 5 bases from J, the gap between germline ends came to 11 bases. This CDR3 comprises 15 residues. The V gene's germline CDR1 is SGHNT and CDR2 YENEEA. The CDR3 reads CASSLEGVSHQPQHF. CDR3 coding DNA: TGTGCCAGCAGCTTAGAAGGGGTGTCCCATCAGCCCCAGCATTTT. The full variable domain, in which reference TRBV11-3 and TRBJ1-5 provide the parts outside the CDR3, is EAGVVQSPRYKIIEKKQPVAFWCNPISGHNTLYWYLQNLGQGPELLIRYENEEAVDDSQLPKDRFSAERLKGVDSTLKIQPAELGDSAVYLCASSLEGVSHQPQHFGDGTRLSIL.

The chain is built from TRBV5-6 and TRBJ2-2; TRBD2 matches 8 bases. J lost 4 bases, V lost 0 bases, and 5 bases had no gene match. The length of the CDR3 is 16 residues. Germline V gives CDR1 SGHDT, CDR2 YYEEEE. CDR3: CASSLESGSGTGELFF. Written as DNA, the CDR3 is TGTGCCAGCAGCTTGGAGAGCGGGAGTGGCACCGGGGAGCTGTTTTTT.

The chain carries TRBV7-9 and TRBJ1-2; the match to TRBD1 covers 7 bases. Germline CDR1 and CDR2: SEHNR and FQNEAQ (reference sequence). Trimming took 5 bases from V and 6 from J; bases not matched to a gene: 12. There are 15 residues in the CDR3. The CDR3 bases are TGTGCCAGCAGCCGAGAGGGGCAGGGGGTCCATGGCTACACCTTC. It codes for CASSREGQGVHGYTF.

This chain links TRBV5-1 with TRBJ2-1; D is possibly TRBD1 (5 bases). V lost 2 bases to trimming and J lost 10 bases, with 16 bases between them. Germline values: CDR1 SGHRS, CDR2 YFSETQ. The CDR3 is 14 residues long. The CDR3 region has the DNA TGCGCCAGCAGCTTAGGGGTAACCCCCGAGGAGCAGTTCTTC. Translated, it gives CASSLGVTPEEQFF.

The rearrangement links TRBV7-6 to TRBJ1-1, with D perhaps TRBD1 (6 bases). In germline, CDR1 is SGHVS, CDR2 FNYEAQ. This CDR3 comprises 15 residues. V lost 5 bases and J lost 0, with 13 bases in between. The CDR3 sequence is CASSPEGGMNTEAFF. In nucleotides, the CDR3 is TGTGCCAGCAGCCCGGAGGGGGGTATGAACACTGAAGCTTTCTTT.

The V and J genes are TRBV7-3 and TRBJ2-5; no clear D gene. CDR3 length equals 14 residues. Germline lookup yields CDR1 SGHTA and CDR2 FQGTGA. V shed 2 bases and J shed 0 bases, with 7 bases lying between them. The DNA of the CDR3 is TGTGCCAGCAGCTTAGGGTCACACCAAGAGACCCAGTACTTC. Its translation is CASSLGSHQETQYF.